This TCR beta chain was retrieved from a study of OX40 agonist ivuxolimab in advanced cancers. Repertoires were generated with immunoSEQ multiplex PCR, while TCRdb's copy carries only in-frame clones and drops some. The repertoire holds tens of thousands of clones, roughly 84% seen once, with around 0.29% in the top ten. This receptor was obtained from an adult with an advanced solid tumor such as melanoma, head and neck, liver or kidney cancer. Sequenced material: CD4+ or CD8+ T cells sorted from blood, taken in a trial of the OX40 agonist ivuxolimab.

The CDR3 DNA is TGTGCCAGCAGCTTGGAGAAAAATCAGCCCCAGCATTTT. Translating it yields CASSLEKNQPQHF. This chain connects TRBV7-3 to TRBJ1-5; D call uncertain. There are 13 residues in the CDR3. Germline assignment: CDR1 SGHTA and CDR2 FQGTGA. V lost 3 bases, J lost 4 bases, and 7 bases lay in between.